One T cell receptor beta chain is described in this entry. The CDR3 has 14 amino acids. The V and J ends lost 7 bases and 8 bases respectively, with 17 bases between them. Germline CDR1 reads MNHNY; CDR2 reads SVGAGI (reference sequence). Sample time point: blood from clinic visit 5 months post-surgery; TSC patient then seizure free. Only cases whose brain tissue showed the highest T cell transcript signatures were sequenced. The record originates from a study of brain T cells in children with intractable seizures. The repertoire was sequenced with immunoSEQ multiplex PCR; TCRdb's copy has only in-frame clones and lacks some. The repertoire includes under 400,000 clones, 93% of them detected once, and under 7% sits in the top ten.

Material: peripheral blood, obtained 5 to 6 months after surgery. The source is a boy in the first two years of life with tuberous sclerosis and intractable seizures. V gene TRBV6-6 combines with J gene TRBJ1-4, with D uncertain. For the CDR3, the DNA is TGTGCCAGCACCTTTAGTAGGGATGTCGAAAAACTGTTTTTT. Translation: CASTFSRDVEKLFF.